This T cell receptor beta chain was obtained from a study of radiation and T cells in renal cell carcinoma. Documented time point: blood 4 weeks post-SBRT, at nephrectomy. As for treatment: 15 Gy SBRT to primary tumor, nephrectomy 4 weeks later. This CDR3 has 15 residues. CDR1 and CDR2 from the germline V gene are MGHRA and YSYEKL. Deletions cut 3 bases from V and 2 bases from J, with 14 bases between. Profiled with immunoSEQ multiplex PCR; TCRdb holds only in-frame clones, not every one. The sample lists roughly 86,000 clones; around four fifths were seen once. This TCR was recovered from a middle-aged man with renal cell carcinoma. The sequencing used blood, collected from a patient whose treatment included radiotherapy and nephrectomy. V gene TRBV4-1 combines with J gene TRBJ2-7; D may be TRBD2 (5 bases). CDR3 DNA sequence: TGCGCCAGCAGCCAGGAGCCCGGGAACGCCTACGAGCAGTACTTC. This codes for CASSQEPGNAYEQYF.